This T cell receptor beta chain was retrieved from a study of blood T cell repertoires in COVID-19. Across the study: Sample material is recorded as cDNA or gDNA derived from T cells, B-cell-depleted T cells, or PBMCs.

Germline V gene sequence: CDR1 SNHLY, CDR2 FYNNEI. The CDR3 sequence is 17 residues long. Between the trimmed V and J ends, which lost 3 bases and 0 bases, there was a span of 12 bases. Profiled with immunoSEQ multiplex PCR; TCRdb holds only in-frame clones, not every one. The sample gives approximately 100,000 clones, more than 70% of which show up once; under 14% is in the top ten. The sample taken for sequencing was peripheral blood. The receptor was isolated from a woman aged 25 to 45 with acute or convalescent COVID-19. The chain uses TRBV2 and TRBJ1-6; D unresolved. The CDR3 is CASSEKSVSSYNSPLHF. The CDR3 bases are TGTGCCAGCAGTGAGAAATCCGTGAGCTCCTATAATTCACCCCTCCACTTT.